The TCR beta chain described here comes from a study of radiotherapy plus CTLA-4 blockade in lung cancer. Study findings and constraints: TCR clones from tumors expanded in blood after radiotherapy plus ipilimumab.

Germline-derived CDR1 and CDR2 are MGHRA and YSYEKL. Trimming took 4 bases from V and 6 from J, leaving 12 bases between them. CDR3 length: 14 amino acids. Some clones are missing from TCRdb's copy, which holds only in-frame ones; the method was immunoSEQ multiplex PCR. In the table there are 90,000 to 100,000 clones, around 74% of which are singletons. Points on this clone: Its antigen remains unknown.

Focal radiation plus CTLA-4 blockade with ipilimumab was administered to patients who had chemo-refractory metastatic non-small-cell lung cancer. The receptor's source is a human donor with non-small cell lung cancer who had a partial response to radiotherapy plus ipilimumab. Some clones in this sample may be carry-over from other donors' samples. The sequenced sample was peripheral blood, obtained from a patient treated with radiotherapy plus ipilimumab. The chain is built from TRBV4-1 and TRBJ2-2; TRBD2 might be the D (6 bases). The DNA for the CDR3 is TGCGCCAGCAGCCTACGGGAGTTCGCCGGGGAGCTGTTTTTT. The encoded protein is CASSLREFAGELFF.